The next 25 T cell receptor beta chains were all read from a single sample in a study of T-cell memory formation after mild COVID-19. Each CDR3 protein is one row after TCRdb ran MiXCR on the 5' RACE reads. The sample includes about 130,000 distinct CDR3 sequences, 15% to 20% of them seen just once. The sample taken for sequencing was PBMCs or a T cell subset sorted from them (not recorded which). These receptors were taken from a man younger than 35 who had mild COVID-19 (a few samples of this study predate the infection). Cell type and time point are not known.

Written as DNA, the CDR3 is TGCGCCAGCAGCCAAGATCCGGAAGGGGGTAACTATGGCTACACCTTC. This translates into CASSQDPEGGNYGYTF. The chain uses TRBV4-1 and TRBJ1-2; tentatively, D is TRBD1 (6 bases). V dropped 0 bases and J dropped 1 base, with 12 bases sitting between them. Germline CDR1 is MGHRA and CDR2 is YSYEKL. The CDR3 has 16 residues.

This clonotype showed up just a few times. DNA of the CDR3: TGTGCCTGGGCCCGCGGGGGCTTCGACACCGGGGAGCTGTTTTTT. Protein product: CAWARGGFDTGELFF. The chain is built from TRBV30 and TRBJ2-2; maybe TRBD2 (7 bases). The CDR3 covers 15 residues. V dropped 5 bases and J dropped 3 bases, with 16 bases sitting between them. Germline values: CDR1 GTSNPN, CDR2 SVGIG (reference sequence). The full variable domain, rest sourced from reference TRBV30 and TRBJ2-2, is SQTIHQWPATLVQPVGSPLSLECTVEGTSNPNLYWYRQAAGRGLQLLFYSVGIGQISSEVPQNLSASRPQDRQFILSSKKLLLSDSGFYLCAWARGGFDTGELFFGEGSRLTVL.

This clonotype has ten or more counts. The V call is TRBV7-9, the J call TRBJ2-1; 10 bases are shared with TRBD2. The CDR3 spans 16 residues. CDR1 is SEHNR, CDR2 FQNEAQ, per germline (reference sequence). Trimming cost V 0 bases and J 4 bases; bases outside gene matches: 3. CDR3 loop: CASSLALAGAYNEQFF. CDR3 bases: TGTGCCAGCAGCTTAGCCCTAGCGGGGGCGTACAATGAGCAGTTCTTC.

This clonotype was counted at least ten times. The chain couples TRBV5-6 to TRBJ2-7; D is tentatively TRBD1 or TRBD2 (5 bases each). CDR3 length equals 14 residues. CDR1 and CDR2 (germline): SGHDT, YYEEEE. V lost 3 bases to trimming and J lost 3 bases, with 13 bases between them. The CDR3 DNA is TGTGCCAGCAGCTCTTCCGGGACCGACTACGAGCAGTACGTC. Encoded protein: CASSSSGTDYEQYV.

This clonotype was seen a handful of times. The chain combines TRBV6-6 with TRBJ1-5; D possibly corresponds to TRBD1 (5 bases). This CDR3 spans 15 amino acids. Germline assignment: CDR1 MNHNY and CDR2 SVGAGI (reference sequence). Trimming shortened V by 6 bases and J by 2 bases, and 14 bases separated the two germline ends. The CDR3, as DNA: TGTGCCAGCAGACCTGGACAAATGGGCAATCAGCCCCAGCATTTT. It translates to CASRPGQMGNQPQHF.

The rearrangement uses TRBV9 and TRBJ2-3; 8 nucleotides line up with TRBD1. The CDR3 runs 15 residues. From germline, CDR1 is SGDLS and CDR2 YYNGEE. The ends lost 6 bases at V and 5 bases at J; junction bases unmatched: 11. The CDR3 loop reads CASNPQGVRGDTQYF. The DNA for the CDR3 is TGTGCCAGCAACCCACAGGGGGTACGGGGAGATACGCAGTATTTT.

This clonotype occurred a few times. The CDR3 bases are TGTGCCAGCAGTTACGGCCCTATCACAGATACGCAGTATTTT. Translating gives CASSYGPITDTQYF. The chain uses TRBV6-6 and TRBJ2-3; D remains unclear. V was pared by 2 bases and J by 2 bases, with 8 bases between. This CDR3 comprises 14 residues. From germline, CDR1 is MNHNY and CDR2 SVGAGI (reference sequence).

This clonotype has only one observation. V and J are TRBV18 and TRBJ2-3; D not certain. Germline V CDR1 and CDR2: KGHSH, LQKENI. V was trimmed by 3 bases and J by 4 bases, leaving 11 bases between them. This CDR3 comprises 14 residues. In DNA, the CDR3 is TGTGCCAGCTCACCTCCTCCCATGGCAGATACGCAGTATTTT. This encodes CASSPPPMADTQYF.

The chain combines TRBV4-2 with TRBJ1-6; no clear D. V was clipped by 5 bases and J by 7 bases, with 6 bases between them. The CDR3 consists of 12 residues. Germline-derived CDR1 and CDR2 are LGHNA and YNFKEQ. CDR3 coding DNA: TGTGCCAGCAGCACTCAGAATTCACCCCTCCACTTT. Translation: CASSTQNSPLHF.

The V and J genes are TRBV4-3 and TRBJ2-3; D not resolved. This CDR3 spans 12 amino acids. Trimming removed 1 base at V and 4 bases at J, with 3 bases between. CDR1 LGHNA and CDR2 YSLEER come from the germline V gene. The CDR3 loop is CASSQVADTQYF. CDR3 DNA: TGCGCCAGCAGCCAAGTTGCAGATACGCAGTATTTT.

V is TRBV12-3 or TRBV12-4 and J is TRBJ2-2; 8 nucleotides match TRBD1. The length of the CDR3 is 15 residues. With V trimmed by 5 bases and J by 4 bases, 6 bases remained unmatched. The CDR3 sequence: CASSPSTGVTGELFF. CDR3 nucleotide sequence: TGTGCCAGCAGTCCATCGACAGGGGTCACCGGGGAGCTGTTTTTT.

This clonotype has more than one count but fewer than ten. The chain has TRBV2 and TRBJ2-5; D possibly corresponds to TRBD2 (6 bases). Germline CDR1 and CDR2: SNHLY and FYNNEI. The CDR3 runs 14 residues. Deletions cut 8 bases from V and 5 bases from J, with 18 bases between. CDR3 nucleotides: TGTGCCAGCCAGGTCCGGGACTGGCGGGAGACCCAGTACTTC. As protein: CASQVRDWRETQYF. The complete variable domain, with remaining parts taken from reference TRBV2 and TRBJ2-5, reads EPEVTQTPSHQVTQMGQEVILRCVPISNHLYFYWYRQILGQKVEFLVSFYNNEISEKSEIFDDQFSVERPDGSNFTLKIRSTKLEDSAMYFCASQVRDWRETQYFGPGTRLLVL.

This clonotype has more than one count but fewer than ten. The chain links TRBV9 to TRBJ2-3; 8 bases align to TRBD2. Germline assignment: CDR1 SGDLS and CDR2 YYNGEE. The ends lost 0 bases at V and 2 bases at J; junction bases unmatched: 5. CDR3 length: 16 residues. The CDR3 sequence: CASSVGAGDSTDTQYF. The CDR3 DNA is TGTGCCAGCAGCGTAGGAGCGGGGGACTCCACAGATACGCAGTATTTT.

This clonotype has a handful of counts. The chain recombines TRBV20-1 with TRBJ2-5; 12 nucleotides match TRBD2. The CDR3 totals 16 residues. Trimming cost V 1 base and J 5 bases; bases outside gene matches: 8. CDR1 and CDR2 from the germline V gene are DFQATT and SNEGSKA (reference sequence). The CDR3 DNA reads TGCAGTGCTAGAGGCTTTCTAGCGGGGGGGCAGGAGACCCAGTACTTC. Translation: CSARGFLAGGQETQYF.

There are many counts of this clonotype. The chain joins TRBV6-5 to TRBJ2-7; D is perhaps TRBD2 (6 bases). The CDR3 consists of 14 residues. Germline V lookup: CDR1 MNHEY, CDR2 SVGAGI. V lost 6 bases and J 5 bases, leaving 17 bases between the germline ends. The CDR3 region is CASRPSLASHEQYF. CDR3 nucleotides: TGTGCCAGCAGACCCTCCCTAGCGAGCCACGAGCAGTACTTC.

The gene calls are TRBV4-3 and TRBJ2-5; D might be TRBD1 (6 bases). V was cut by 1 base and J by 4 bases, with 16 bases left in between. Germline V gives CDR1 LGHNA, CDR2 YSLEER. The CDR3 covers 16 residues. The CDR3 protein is CASSQGNSGRGETQYF. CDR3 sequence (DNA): TGCGCCAGCAGCCAAGGGAATTCGGGCAGGGGAGAGACCCAGTACTTC.

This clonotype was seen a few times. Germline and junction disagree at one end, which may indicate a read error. CDR3: CASSEGDSQRVLF. CDR3 nucleotides: TGTGCCAGCAGTGAAGGAGACAGCCAACGGGTCCTCTTT. The chain recombines TRBV6-1 with TRBJ1-1; a weak D match, TRBD1 (5 bases). CDR1 is MNHNS and CDR2 is SASEGT in the germline V gene. CDR3 size: 13 residues.

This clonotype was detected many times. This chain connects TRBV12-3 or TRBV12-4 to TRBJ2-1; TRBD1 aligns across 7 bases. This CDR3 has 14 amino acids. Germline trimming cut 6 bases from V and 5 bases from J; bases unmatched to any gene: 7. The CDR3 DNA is TGTGCCAGCAGCTACAGGGGTTTGGACAATGAGCAGTTCTTC. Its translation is CASSYRGLDNEQFF.

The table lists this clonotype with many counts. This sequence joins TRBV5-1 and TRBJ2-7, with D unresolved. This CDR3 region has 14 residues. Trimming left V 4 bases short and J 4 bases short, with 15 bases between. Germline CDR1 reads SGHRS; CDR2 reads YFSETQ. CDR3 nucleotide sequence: TGCGCCAGCAGCCAGAAGGCAGGATTATACGAGCAGTACTTC. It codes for CASSQKAGLYEQYF.

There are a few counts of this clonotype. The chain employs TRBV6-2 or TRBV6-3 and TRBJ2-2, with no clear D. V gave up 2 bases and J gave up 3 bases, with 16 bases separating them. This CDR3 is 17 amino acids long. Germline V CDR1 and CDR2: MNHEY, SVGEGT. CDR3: CASSYDGLRLDTGELFF. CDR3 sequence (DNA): TGTGCCAGCAGTTACGATGGCCTACGATTGGACACCGGGGAGCTGTTTTTT.

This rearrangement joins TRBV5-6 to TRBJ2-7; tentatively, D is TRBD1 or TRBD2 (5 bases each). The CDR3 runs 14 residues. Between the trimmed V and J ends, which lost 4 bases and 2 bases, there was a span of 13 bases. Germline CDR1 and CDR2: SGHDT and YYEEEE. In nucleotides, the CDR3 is TGTGCCAGCAGCCAGCCCGGGGCTCCCTACGAGCAGTACTTC. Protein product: CASSQPGAPYEQYF.

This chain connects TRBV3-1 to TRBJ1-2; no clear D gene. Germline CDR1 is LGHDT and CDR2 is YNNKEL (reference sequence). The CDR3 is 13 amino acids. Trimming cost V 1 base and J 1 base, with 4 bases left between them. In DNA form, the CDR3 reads TGTGCCAGCAGCCAAGCCGTTAACTATGGCTACACCTTC. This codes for CASSQAVNYGYTF.

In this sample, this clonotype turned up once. CDR3 amino acids: CASSHLQRETQYF. The CDR3 nucleotides are TGTGCCAGCAGCCATTTGCAGCGGGAGACCCAGTACTTC. The chain links TRBV3-1 to TRBJ2-5; maybe TRBD2 (5 bases). The germline V gene has CDR1 LGHDT and CDR2 YNNKEL (reference sequence). Trimming removed 3 bases at V and 5 bases at J, with 10 bases between. The CDR3 runs 13 residues.

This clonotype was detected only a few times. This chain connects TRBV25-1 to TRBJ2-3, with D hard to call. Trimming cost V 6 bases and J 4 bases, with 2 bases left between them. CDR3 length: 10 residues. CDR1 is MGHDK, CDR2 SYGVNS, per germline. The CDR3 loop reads CASRSDTQYF. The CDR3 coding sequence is TGTGCCAGCAGGTCAGATACGCAGTATTTT.

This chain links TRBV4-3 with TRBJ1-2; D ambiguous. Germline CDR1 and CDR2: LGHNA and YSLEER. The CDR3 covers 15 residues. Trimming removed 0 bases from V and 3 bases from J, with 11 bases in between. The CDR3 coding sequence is TGCGCCAGCAGCCAAGAGGCCCGGACCCACTATGGCTACACCTTC. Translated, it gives CASSQEARTHYGYTF.